The T cell receptor beta chain under discussion was sequenced for a study of beta chain features in type 1 diabetes. Across the whole study: Examination of sorted cells across all samples involved more than 85,000,000 cells.

All of the isolated RNA was reverse transcribed, so expressed TCRB transcripts were sequenced. Sequencing was performed with immunoSEQ multiplex PCR; in TCRdb, only in-frame clones are kept and a portion is missing. Of hundreds of thousands of clones listed, 11% to 15% are singletons. Naive, central memory, regulatory and stem cell-like memory cells within the CD4+ compartment were sorted using CD45RO/CCR7/CD25/CD127/CD95/CD27. Germline V lookup: CDR1 MDHEN, CDR2 SYDVKM. Deletions cut 4 bases from V and 0 bases from J, with 3 bases between. The CDR3 covers 12 residues. In the case of this clone: Its antigen remains unidentified. Distinct nucleotide sequences in the sample also encode this CDR3.

Regarding the study as a whole: All four CD4+ subsets of Type 1 diabetes patients contained TCRB CDR3s that were moderately but significantly shorter.

The chain has TRBV28 and TRBJ1-1; no clear D gene. The clonotype was recovered from a man aged 18 to 30 with type 1 diabetes. Sequencing was performed on naive CD4+ T cells from blood. The CDR3 coding sequence is TGTGCCAGCAGTTCAATGAACACTGAAGCTTTCTTT. Its translation is CASSSMNTEAFF.